This TCR beta chain was obtained from a study of T cell responses to AZD1222 COVID-19 vaccine. This table comes from immunoSEQ multiplex PCR, and its TCRdb copy is limited to in-frame clones, with some not included. Among around 100,000 clones listed, almost 90% were seen once. Deletions cut 8 bases from V and 11 bases from J, with 19 bases between. Germline V lookup: CDR1 LNHDA, CDR2 SQIVND (reference sequence). The CDR3 is made up of 14 amino acids. Sequences were derived from peripheral blood, sampled on day 0 of AZD1222 vaccination. The clonotype originates from an adult in good health. The V and J genes are TRBV19 and TRBJ2-6; a weak D match, TRBD2 (6 bases). The CDR3 DNA reads as TGTGCCAGTGCCGGGGGACTGGGGCGGGACGTCCTGACTTTC. This gives the protein CASAGGLGRDVLTF.